This TCR beta chain derives from a study of blood T cell repertoires in COVID-19. The length of the CDR3 is 18 residues. Germline V lookup: CDR1 ENHRY, CDR2 SYGVKD. V shed 2 bases and J 0 bases; nucleotides not matched to a gene: 9. This clone was observed a handful of times. Per the original data handling: Amplifying reference gene primers gave estimates of nucleated cell counts. Generated by immunoSEQ multiplex PCR, the TCRdb table keeps only in-frame clones and is missing some. The V and J calls and clone size come from that table; D and trimming were worked out from the DNA. Among over 120,000 clones, about 87% were seen once, and the ten largest hold less than 2%.

Sequencing was performed on peripheral blood. This rearrangement joins TRBV10-3 to TRBJ2-2; TRBD2 matches at 7 bases. The receptor was derived from a woman in her forties or fifties with acute or convalescent COVID-19. Here the CDR3 reads CAISEDGLAGANTGELFF. The CDR3 DNA follows: TGTGCCATCAGTGAGGACGGATTAGCGGGCGCGAACACCGGGGAGCTGTTTTTT.